This T cell receptor (beta chain) was recovered during a study of T cells after yellow fever vaccination (dated by TCRdb to about 2019). Regarding the study in general: Libraries from fractions with low cell numbers were prepared with the SMART-Seq v4 Ultra Low Input RNA kit. To track T-cell clones before and after primary and booster YFV17D yellow fever vaccination, bulk TCR alpha and beta repertoires were sequenced longitudinally. Two healthy male donors, one aged 18 to 30 and one aged 30 to 40 years, were included in the cohort. Bulk PBMC replicates and cell subsets were isolated from blood drawn at multiple timepoints before and after both primary and secondary immunization. The paper's findings and limits, for the study overall: Only two donors were included in the study, so the extent to which the findings can be generalized is limited. The secondary T-cell response was weaker than the primary response but faster, peaking on day 5 instead of day 15. Computational filtering was required because FACS-sorted repertoires could contain abundant contaminating clonotypes from the bulk population. A small share of clonotypes was detected in both CD4 and CD8 compartments, with the overlap likely arising from convergent recombination. Most clones expanded after primary vaccination were re-detected after the booster (almost 98% of CD4 and around 86% of CD8), suggesting broad memory maintenance.

The treatment or condition label of this sample denotes: live attenuated yellow fever vaccine strain. Two biological replicates of bulk PBMCs were collected at each blood-draw timepoint. A standard Ficoll-Paque protocol was used to isolate PBMCs from peripheral blood. RNA was extracted with TriZol from bulk PBMCs, CD4 and CD8 fractions, and dextramer-positive and dextramer-negative fractions. Remarks on this clonotype: Its target antigen remains unknown. Base quality data are lacking; no much larger clone is found one base away.

The germline V gene (reference sequence) specifies SEHNR as CDR1 and FQNEAQ as CDR2. The CDR3 starts with the cysteine, ends with the phenylalanine, and has 15 residues. Here the CDR3 DNA is all that survives: 45 bases in frame from base 1. The germline V end is reduced by 5 bases and the J end by 2 bases; junction bases left unmatched: 5. TCR cDNA was made using 5'RACE template switching, a step that added a universal primer site and unique molecular identifiers. cDNA synthesis was primed from both the TCR alpha and TCR beta constant segments. Library amplification used two PCR steps, and the second PCR step added sample barcodes and sequencing adapters. Sequencing of libraries was done on Illumina HiSeq 2500 (2x100 bp) or NovaSeq (2x150 bp). Per the authors' processing: Reads were demultiplexed and collapsed into UMI consensus sequences with MIGEC, and V(D)J alignment was performed with MiXCR. Vaccine-responding clonotypes were identified with edgeR using replicate PBMC samples, with FDR below 0.01 and a log2 fold change above 5 up to day 15 being required. Each bulk clonotype was labeled CD4 or CD8 based on which sequenced repertoire, CD4 or CD8, contained the clonotype at higher abundance. TCRdb applied fastp at Q25 and MiXCR to the public reads, then kept only in-frame beta chains. Rows with one shared CDR3 protein collapse into an entry with the most common genes and DNA. The V and J calls reflect TCRdb's pipeline rather than the authors' work. Present in this sample are under 550,000 distinct CDR3 sequences, roughly a fifth of which were seen just once. The ten largest clonotypes hold around 17% of the sample.

This material consisted of PBMCs, taken approximately 22 days after the first yellow fever vaccination. The sequence was obtained from a man aged 18 to 35 who received the YFV17D yellow fever vaccine. The rearranged segments are TRBV7-9 and TRBJ1-5; 8 of the junction bases match TRBD1. The DNA sequence follows: TGTGCCAGCAGCCCGACAGGGGAAGGCAATCAGCCCCAGCATTTT. This encodes CASSPTGEGNQPQHF.